The 15 T cell receptor beta chains given below trace back to one sample, sequenced in a study of early stage breast cancer tumors. Only in-frame clones appear in the TCRdb table, and some are missing; sequencing was by immunoSEQ multiplex PCR. The sample consists of some 30,000 clones, approximately 84% of them appearing once. Sequencing used blood. These receptors were obtained from a person aged 50-59 years with breast cancer.

This chain uses TRBV2 with TRBJ2-1; D ambiguous. The CDR3 covers 12 residues. Germline V gives CDR1 SNHLY, CDR2 FYNNEI. Trimming removed 5 bases at V and 9 bases at J, with 11 bases between. CDR3 in amino acids: CASSSRDIEQFF. CDR3 DNA sequence: TGTGCCAGCAGTTCCCGAGACATTGAGCAGTTCTTC.

CDR3 sequence: CASRHRGTNEKLFF. The CDR3 DNA is TGTGCCAGCAGACACAGGGGAACTAATGAAAAACTGTTTTTT. The chain recombines TRBV6-5 with TRBJ1-4, with 7 bases lining up with TRBD1. Germline CDR1 MNHEY, CDR2 SVGAGI. The CDR3 contains 14 residues. Germline trimming cut 6 bases from V and 1 base from J; bases unmatched to any gene: 2.

This chain uses TRBV27 with TRBJ2-5; D is uncertain. Germline V gene lookup returns CDR1 MNHEY and CDR2 SMNVEV (reference sequence). V shed 3 bases and J shed 0 bases, with 11 bases lying between them. The CDR3 runs 15 residues. Here the CDR3 reads CASSFLRMYQETQYF. CDR3 coding DNA: TGTGCCAGCAGTTTTTTGCGAATGTACCAAGAGACCCAGTACTTC.

The gene calls are TRBV27 and TRBJ1-2, with D possibly TRBD1 on 5 matching bases. Trimming left V 4 bases short and J 6 bases short, with 18 bases between. The CDR3 runs 15 residues. Per the germline V gene, CDR1 is MNHEY and CDR2 is SMNVEV (reference sequence). The CDR3 DNA follows: TGTGCCAGCAGTTGGGGCGGAGACCGACCACATGGCTACACCTTC. Protein: CASSWGGDRPHGYTF.

In this sample, this clone turned up a few times. The chain's CDR3 is CASRPATNEKLFF. As DNA, the CDR3 is TGTGCCAGTCGCCCCGCAACTAATGAAAAACTGTTTTTT. This sequence joins TRBV19 and TRBJ1-4; no definite D call. CDR1 and CDR2 (germline): LNHDA, SQIVND (reference sequence). The V end was cut by 8 bases, the J end by 0 bases, with 7 bases between. The CDR3 is made up of 13 amino acids.

V is TRBV5-6 and J is TRBJ2-3; possible D gene TRBD1, 6 bases. This CDR3 has 16 residues. The V end was cut by 0 bases, the J end by 5 bases, with 16 bases between. Germline V gene sequence: CDR1 SGHDT, CDR2 YYEEEE. The CDR3 loop is CASSLAFLTGGDTQYF. CDR3 DNA sequence: TGTGCCAGCAGCTTGGCCTTTCTGACAGGCGGAGATACGCAGTATTTT.

The DNA for the CDR3 is TGTGCCAGCAGCGTAGGAGGTAGCGGGGGGGCCGGGGATACGCAGTATTTT. Translation gives CASSVGGSGGAGDTQYF. V gene TRBV9 combines with J gene TRBJ2-3, with 11 bases lining up with TRBD2. CDR1 and CDR2 (germline): SGDLS, YYNGEE. This CDR3 contains 17 residues. J gave up 6 bases and V 0 bases, and 9 bases lay outside the gene matches.

The chain combines TRBV15 with TRBJ1-6; D might be TRBD1 (6 bases). The CDR3 covers 14 residues. V was cut by 3 bases and J by 10 bases, with 13 bases left in between. From germline, CDR1 is LNHNV and CDR2 YYDKDF (reference sequence). As DNA, the CDR3 is TGTGCCACCAGCAGTACAGGGTCACGCTCACCCCTCCACTTT. This codes for CATSSTGSRSPLHF. The entire variable domain, with the rest obtained from reference TRBV15 and TRBJ1-6, is as follows: DAMVIQNPRYQVTQFGKPVTLSCSQTLNHNVMYWYQQKSSQAPKLLFHYYDKDFNNEADTPDNFQSRRPNTSFCFLDIRSPGLGDTAMYLCATSSTGSRSPLHFGNGTRLTVT.

The chain employs TRBV16 and TRBJ2-7, with D possibly called TRBD1 or TRBD2 (5 bases each). This CDR3 has 17 amino acids. CDR1 KGHSY and CDR2 FQNENV come from the germline V gene. Trimming removed 0 bases at V and 5 bases at J, with 20 bases between. CDR3 nucleotides: TGTGCCAGCAGCCAATCCCCGGGGACGGTGGTTCACGACGAGCAGTACTTC. Protein: CASSQSPGTVVHDEQYF.

The V call is TRBV29-1, the J call TRBJ1-2, with D unclear. Germline loops: CDR1 SQVTM, CDR2 ANQGSEA. The V end lost 4 bases, the J end lost 4 bases, and 10 bases lay between the germline ends. The CDR3 is 12 residues long. The CDR3: CSVAVDSYGYTF. The CDR3 bases are TGCAGCGTTGCGGTTGATAGCTATGGCTACACCTTC.

The chain is built from TRBV19 and TRBJ2-7; no clear D gene. The germline CDR1 and CDR2 sequences are LNHDA and SQIVND (reference sequence). The V end was cut by 1 base, the J end by 2 bases, with 12 bases between. The CDR3 has 15 residues. In nucleotides, the CDR3 is TGTGCCAGTAGTATAGCCCCCCCCGGCGCCTACGAGCAGTACTTC. It yields the protein CASSIAPPGAYEQYF. Filled out from reference TRBV19 and TRBJ2-7, the complete variable domain reads DGGITQSPKYLFRKEGQNVTLSCEQNLNHDAMYWYRQDPGQGLRLIYYSQIVNDFQKGDIAEGYSVSREKKESFPLTVTSAQKNPTAFYLCASSIAPPGAYEQYFGPGTRLTVT.

This chain uses TRBV7-9 with TRBJ1-2; weak D call: TRBD1 (5 bases). This CDR3 region has 12 residues. Germline lookup yields CDR1 SEHNR and CDR2 FQNEAQ (reference sequence). Trimming shortened V by 5 bases and J by 10 bases, and 14 bases separated the two germline ends. The CDR3 sequence is CASSRELGDYTF. CDR3 nucleotides: TGTGCCAGCAGCCGGGAGTTGGGGGACTACACCTTC.

The chain carries TRBV6-6 and TRBJ1-3; D is ambiguous. The CDR3 has 14 amino acids. Per germline, CDR1 MNHNY and CDR2 SVGAGI (reference sequence). Trimming shortened V by 7 bases and J by 0 bases, and 10 bases separated the two germline ends. The CDR3 nucleotides read TGTGCCAGCATTAGTTCCAGCTCTGGAAACACCATATATTTT. Encoded protein: CASISSSSGNTIYF.

CDR3 protein: CASRGEGNEKLFF. CDR3 sequence (DNA): TGTGCCAGCCGAGGAGAGGGGAATGAAAAACTGTTTTTT. The chain carries TRBV9 and TRBJ1-4, with D possibly matching TRBD1 (5 bases). The germline gives CDR1 SGDLS, CDR2 YYNGEE. V shed 7 bases and J shed 5 bases, with 12 bases lying between them. The CDR3 runs 13 residues.

The chain has TRBV7-2 and TRBJ2-5; D gene unclear. V lost 1 base, J lost 5 bases, and 8 bases lay in between. From germline, CDR1 is SGHTA and CDR2 FQGNSA. The CDR3 contains 13 residues. CDR3 amino acids: CASSLVVRETQYF. In DNA form, the CDR3 reads TGTGCCAGCAGCTTAGTTGTCCGGGAGACCCAGTACTTC.